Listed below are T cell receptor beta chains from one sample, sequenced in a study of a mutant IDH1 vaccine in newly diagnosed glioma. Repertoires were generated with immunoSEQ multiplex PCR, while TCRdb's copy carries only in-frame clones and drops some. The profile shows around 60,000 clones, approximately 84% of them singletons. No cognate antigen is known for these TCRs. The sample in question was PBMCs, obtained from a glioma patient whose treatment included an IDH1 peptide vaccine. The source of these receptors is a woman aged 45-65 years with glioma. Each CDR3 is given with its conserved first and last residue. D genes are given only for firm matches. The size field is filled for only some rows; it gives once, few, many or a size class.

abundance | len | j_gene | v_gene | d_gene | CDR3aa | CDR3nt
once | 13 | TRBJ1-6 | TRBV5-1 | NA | CASSLEENSPLHF | TGCGCCAGCAGCTTGGAGGAGAATTCACCCCTCCACTTT
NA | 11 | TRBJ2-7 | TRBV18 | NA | CASSPGIEQYF | TGTGCCAGCTCACCAGGGATCGAGCAGTACTTC
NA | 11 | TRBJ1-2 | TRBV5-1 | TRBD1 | CASSTGEGYTF | TGCGCCAGCTCGACAGGGGAGGGCTACACCTTC
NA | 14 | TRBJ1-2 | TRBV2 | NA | CASSLYGGDYGYTF | TGTGCCAGCAGTCTCTATGGGGGCGACTATGGCTACACCTTC
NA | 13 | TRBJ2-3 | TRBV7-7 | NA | CASSPGPRDTQYF | TGTGCTAGCAGCCCCGGTCCGCGGGATACGCAGTATTTT
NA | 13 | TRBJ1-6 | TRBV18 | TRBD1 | CASSGTGNSPLHF | TGTGCCAGCTCCGGGACAGGGAATTCACCCCTCCACTTT
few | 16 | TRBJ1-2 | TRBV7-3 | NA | CASSSPMGQGHYGYTF | TGTGCCAGCAGCTCCCCTATGGGTCAGGGCCACTATGGCTACACCTTC
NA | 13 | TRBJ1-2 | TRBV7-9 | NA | CASSPGGQSGYTF | TGTGCCAGCAGCCCGGGCGGGCAATCGGGCTACACCTTC
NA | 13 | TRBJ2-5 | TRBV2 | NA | CASSYGDTETQYF | TGTGCCAGCAGTTATGGGGATACGGAGACCCAGTACTTC
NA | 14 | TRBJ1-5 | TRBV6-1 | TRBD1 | CASSYDRGNQPQHF | TGTGCCAGCAGCTACGACAGGGGCAATCAGCCCCAGCATTTT
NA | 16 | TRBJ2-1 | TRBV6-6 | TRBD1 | CASSYSRDRGPGEQFF | TGTGCCAGCAGTTACTCCCGGGACAGGGGGCCCGGTGAGCAGTTCTTC
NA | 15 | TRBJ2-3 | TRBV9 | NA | CASSVKGGGTDTQYF | TGTGCCAGCAGCGTTAAGGGGGGGGGCACAGATACGCAGTATTTT
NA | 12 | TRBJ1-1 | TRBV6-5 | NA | CASSDSLTEAFF | TGTGCCAGCAGCGACAGTCTGACTGAAGCTTTCTTT
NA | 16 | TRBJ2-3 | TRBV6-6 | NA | CAVRGFGLGESDTQYF | TGTGCCGTCCGGGGGTTTGGTCTCGGAGAGTCAGATACGCAGTATTTT
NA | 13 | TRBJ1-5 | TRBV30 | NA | CAWSAGGDQPQHF | TGTGCCTGGAGTGCCGGGGGAGATCAGCCCCAGCATTTT
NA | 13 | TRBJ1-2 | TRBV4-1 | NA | CASSQDTRKGGTF | TGCGCCAGCAGCCAAGATACCAGGAAGGGAGGCACCTTC
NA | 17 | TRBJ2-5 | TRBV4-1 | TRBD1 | CASSQVRAGGYQETQYF | TGCGCCAGCAGCCAAGTACGGGCAGGGGGCTACCAAGAGACCCAGTACTTC
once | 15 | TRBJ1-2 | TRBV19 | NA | CASSMATRIAYGYTF | TGTGCCAGTAGTATGGCGACCAGGATCGCGTATGGCTACACCTTC
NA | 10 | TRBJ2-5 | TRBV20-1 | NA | CSVEKETQYF | TGCAGTGTGGAGAAAGAGACCCAGTACTTC
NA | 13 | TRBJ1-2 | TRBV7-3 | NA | CASSSDGRHGYTF | TGTGCCAGCAGCTCCGACGGACGCCATGGCTACACCTTC
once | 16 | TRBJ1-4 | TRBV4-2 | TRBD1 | CASSLNPGQGNEKLFF | TGTGCCAGCAGCCTCAATCCGGGACAGGGGAATGAAAAACTGTTTTTT
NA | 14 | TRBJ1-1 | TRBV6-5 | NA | CASAREGIHTEAFF | TGTGCCAGCGCCCGAGAGGGTATCCACACTGAAGCTTTCTTT
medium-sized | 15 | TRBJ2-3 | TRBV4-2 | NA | CASSQSISSTDTQYF | TGTGCCAGCAGCCAATCCATATCTAGCACAGATACGCAGTATTTT
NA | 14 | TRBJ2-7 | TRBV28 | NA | CASRNLLGSHEQYF | TGTGCCAGCAGAAACCTCCTGGGCAGCCACGAGCAGTACTTC
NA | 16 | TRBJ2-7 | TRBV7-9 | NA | CASSLRVWGGPYEQYF | TGTGCCAGCAGCTTGAGGGTCTGGGGAGGCCCCTACGAGCAGTACTTC
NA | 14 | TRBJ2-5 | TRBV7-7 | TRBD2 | CASSLSGGVKTQYF | TGTGCCAGCAGCCTTAGCGGGGGGGTGAAGACCCAGTACTTC
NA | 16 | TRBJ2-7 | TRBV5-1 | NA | CASSSPSRDSSYEQYF | TGCGCCAGCAGCTCCCCCTCGCGGGACTCGTCCTACGAGCAGTACTTC
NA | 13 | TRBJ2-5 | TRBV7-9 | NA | CASSLDTQETQYF | TGTGCCAGCAGCTTAGACACTCAAGAGACCCAGTACTTC
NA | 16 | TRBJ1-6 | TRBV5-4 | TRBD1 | CASSLAAGGDNSPLHF | TGTGCCAGCAGCTTGGCGGCAGGGGGTGATAATTCACCCCTCCACTTT
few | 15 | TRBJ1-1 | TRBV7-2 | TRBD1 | CASSLTTGVNTEAFF | TGTGCCAGCAGCCTGACCACAGGGGTTAACACTGAAGCTTTCTTT
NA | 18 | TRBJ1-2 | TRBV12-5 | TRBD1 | CASGLGSFLDRGRNGYTF | TGTGCTAGTGGTTTGGGGTCCTTCCTTGACAGGGGGCGAAATGGCTACACCTTC
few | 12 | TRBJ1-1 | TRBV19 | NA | CASSGDPGEAFF | TGTGCCAGTAGTGGGGATCCCGGGGAAGCTTTCTTT
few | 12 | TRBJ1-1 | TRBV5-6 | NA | CASSTGITEAFF | TGTGCCAGCAGCACGGGGATCACTGAAGCTTTCTTT
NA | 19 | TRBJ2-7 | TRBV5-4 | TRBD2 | CASSLAASGGTFLSYEQYF | TGTGCCAGCAGCTTGGCGGCTAGCGGGGGGACCTTTCTGAGCTACGAGCAGTACTTC
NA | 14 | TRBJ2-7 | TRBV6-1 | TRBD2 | CASSATRTGGEQYF | TGTGCCAGCAGTGCTACAAGGACGGGAGGCGAGCAGTACTTC
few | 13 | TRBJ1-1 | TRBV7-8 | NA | CASIGVVGTEAFF | TGTGCCAGCATCGGAGTGGTCGGCACTGAAGCTTTCTTT
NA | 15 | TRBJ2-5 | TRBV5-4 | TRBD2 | CASSEPGGRGETQYF | TGTGCCAGCAGCGAGCCGGGGGGGAGAGGGGAGACCCAGTACTTC
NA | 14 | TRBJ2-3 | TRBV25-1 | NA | CASSLRASTDTQYF | TGTGCCAGCAGCCTCAGGGCTAGCACAGATACGCAGTATTTT
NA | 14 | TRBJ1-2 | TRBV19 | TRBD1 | CASSIDRGHYGYTF | TGTGCCAGTAGTATAGACAGGGGGCATTATGGCTACACCTTC
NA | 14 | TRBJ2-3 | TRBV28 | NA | CASSLRSNTDTQYF | TGTGCCAGCAGTTTAAGGTCAAACACAGATACGCAGTATTTT
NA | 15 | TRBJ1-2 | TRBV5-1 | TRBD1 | CASSLGQGRNYGYTF | TGCGCCAGCAGCTTGGGACAGGGTAGGAACTATGGCTACACCTTC
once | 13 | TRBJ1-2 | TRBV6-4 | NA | CASSEMSGYGYTF | TGTGCCAGCAGTGAAATGTCCGGCTATGGCTACACCTTC
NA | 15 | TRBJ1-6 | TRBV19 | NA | CASRTDSSYNSPLHF | TGTGCCTCAAGGACCGATAGCTCCTATAATTCACCCCTCCACTTT